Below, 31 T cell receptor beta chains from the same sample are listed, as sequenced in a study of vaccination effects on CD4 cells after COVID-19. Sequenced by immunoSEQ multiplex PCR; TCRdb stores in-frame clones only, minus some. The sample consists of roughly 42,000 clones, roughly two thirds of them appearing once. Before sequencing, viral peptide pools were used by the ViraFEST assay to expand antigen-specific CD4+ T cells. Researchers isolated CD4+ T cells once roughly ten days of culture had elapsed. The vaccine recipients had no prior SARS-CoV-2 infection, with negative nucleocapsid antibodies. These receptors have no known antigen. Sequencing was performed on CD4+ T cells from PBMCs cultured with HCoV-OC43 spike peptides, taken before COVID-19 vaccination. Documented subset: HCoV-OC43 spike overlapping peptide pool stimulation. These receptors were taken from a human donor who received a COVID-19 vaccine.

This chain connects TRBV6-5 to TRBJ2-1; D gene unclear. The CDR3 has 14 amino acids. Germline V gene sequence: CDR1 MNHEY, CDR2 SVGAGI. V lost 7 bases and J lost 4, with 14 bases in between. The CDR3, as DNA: TGTGCCAGCACCGGGCCGCCAAATTACAATGAGCAGTTCTTC. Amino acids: CASTGPPNYNEQFF.

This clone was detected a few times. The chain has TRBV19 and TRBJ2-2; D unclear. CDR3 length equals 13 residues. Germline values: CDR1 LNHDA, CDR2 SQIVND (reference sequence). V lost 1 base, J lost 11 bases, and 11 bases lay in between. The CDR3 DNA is TGTGCCAGTAGTATAGGGTGGGGAACAGAGCTGTTTTTT. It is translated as CASSIGWGTELFF.

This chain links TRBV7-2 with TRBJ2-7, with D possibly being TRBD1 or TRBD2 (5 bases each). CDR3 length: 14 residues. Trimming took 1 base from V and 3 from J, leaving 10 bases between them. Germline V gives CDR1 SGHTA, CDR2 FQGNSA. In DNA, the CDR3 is TGTGCCAGCAGCTTAGGGGGGATATACTACGAGCAGTACTTC. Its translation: CASSLGGIYYEQYF.

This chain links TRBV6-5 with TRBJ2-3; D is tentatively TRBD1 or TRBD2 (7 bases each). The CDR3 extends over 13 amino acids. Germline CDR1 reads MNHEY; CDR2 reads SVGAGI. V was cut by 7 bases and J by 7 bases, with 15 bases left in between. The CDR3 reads CASTWEGAHTQYF. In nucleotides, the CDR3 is TGTGCCAGCACCTGGGAGGGGGCCCATACGCAGTATTTT.

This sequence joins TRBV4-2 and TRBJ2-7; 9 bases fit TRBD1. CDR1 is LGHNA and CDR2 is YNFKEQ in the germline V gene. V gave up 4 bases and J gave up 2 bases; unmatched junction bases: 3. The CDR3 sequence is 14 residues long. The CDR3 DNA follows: TGTGCCAGCAGCCGGGACAGGGCCACCTACGAGCAGTACTTC. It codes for CASSRDRATYEQYF.

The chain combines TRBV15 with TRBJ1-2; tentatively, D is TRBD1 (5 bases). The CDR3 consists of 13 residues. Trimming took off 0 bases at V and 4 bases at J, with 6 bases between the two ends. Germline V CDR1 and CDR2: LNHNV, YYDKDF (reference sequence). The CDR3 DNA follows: TGTGCCACCAGCAGAGATGGGGCCTATGGCTACACCTTC. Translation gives CATSRDGAYGYTF.

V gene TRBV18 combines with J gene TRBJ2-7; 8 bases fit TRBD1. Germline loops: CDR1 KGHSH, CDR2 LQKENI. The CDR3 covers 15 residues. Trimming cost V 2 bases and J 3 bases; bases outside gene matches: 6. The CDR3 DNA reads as TGTGCCAGCTCACCATTCGGGACAGGAAACTACGAGCAGTACTTC. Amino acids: CASSPFGTGNYEQYF. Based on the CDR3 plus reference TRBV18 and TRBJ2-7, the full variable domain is NAGVMQNPRHLVRRRGQEARLRCSPMKGHSHVYWYRQLPEEGLKFMVYLQKENIIDESGMPKERFSAEFPKEGPSILRIQQVVRGDSAAYFCASSPFGTGNYEQYFGPGTRLTVT.

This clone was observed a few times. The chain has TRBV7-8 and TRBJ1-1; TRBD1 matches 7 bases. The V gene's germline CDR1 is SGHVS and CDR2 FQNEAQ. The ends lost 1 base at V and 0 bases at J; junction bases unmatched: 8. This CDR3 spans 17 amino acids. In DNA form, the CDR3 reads TGTGCCAGCAGCTTAGGAGATCGACAGGGCTTGAACACTGAAGCTTTCTTT. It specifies CASSLGDRQGLNTEAFF.

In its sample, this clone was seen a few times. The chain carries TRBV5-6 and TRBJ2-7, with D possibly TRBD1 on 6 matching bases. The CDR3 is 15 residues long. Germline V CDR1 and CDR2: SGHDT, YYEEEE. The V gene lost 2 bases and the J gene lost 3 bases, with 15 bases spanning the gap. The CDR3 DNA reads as TGTGCCAGCAGCTTCGGACAGACTACCATCTACGAGCAGTACTTC. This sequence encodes CASSFGQTTIYEQYF.

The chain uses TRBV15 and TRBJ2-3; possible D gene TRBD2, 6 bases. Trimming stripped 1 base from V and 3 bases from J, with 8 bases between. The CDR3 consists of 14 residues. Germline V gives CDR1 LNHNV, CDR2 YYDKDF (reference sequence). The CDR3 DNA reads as TGTGCCACCAGCAGAGGGGACTTTACAGATACGCAGTATTTT. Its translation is CATSRGDFTDTQYF.

CDR3 amino acids: CASSALRGTEAFF. CDR3 bases: TGTGCCAGCAGCGCCCTCAGGGGCACTGAAGCTTTCTTT. This sequence joins TRBV9 and TRBJ1-1, with D perhaps TRBD1 (6 bases). V lost 3 bases and J 4 bases, leaving 10 bases between the germline ends. The CDR3 runs to 13 residues. Per germline, CDR1 SGDLS and CDR2 YYNGEE.

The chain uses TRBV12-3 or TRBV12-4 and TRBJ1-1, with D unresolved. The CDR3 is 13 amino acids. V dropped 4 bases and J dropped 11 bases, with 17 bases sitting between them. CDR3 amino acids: CASSSRASASAFF. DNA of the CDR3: TGTGCCAGCAGTTCTAGGGCCAGCGCCAGCGCTTTCTTT.

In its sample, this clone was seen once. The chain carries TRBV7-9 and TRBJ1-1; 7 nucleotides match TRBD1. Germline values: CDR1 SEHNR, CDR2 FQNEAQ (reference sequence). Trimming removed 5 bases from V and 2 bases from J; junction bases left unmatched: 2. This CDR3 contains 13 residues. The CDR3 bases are TGTGCCAGCAGCCGACAGGGAAACACTGAAGCTTTCTTT. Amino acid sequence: CASSRQGNTEAFF.

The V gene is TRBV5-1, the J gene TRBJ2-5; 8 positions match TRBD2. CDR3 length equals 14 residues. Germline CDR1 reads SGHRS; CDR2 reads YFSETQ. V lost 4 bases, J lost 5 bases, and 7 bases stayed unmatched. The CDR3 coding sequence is TGCGCCAGCAGCCGGGCGGGGGGCCGGGAGACCCAGTACTTC. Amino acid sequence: CASSRAGGRETQYF.

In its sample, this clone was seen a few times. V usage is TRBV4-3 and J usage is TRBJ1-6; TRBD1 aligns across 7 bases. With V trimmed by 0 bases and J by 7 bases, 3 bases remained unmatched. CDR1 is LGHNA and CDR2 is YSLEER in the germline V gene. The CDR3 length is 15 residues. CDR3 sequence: CASSQDRTGNSPLHF. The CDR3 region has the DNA TGCGCCAGCAGCCAAGATCGGACAGGCAATTCACCCCTCCACTTT.

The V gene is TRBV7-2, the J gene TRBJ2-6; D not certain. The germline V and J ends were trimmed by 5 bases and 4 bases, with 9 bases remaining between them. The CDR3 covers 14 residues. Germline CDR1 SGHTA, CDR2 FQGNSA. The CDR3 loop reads CASSRAAGANVLTF. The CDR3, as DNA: TGTGCCAGCAGCAGGGCAGCGGGGGCCAACGTCCTGACTTTC.

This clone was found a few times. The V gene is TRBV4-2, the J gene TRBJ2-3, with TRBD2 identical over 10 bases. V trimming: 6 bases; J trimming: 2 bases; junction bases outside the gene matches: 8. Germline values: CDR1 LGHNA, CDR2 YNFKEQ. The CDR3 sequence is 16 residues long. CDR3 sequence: CASSPPGTSVTDTQYF. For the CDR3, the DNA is TGTGCCAGCAGTCCACCGGGGACTAGCGTCACAGATACGCAGTATTTT.

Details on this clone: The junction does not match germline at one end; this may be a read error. CDR3 in amino acids: CASSQAGPTFF. As DNA, the CDR3 is TGTGCCAGCAGCCAAGCGGGACCTACCTTCTTC. The V call is TRBV3-1 (or the pseudogene TRBV3-2), the J call TRBJ2-7, with D perhaps TRBD1 or TRBD2 (5 bases each). The CDR3 length is 11 residues. Germline lookup yields CDR1 LGHDT and CDR2 YNNKEL (reference sequence).

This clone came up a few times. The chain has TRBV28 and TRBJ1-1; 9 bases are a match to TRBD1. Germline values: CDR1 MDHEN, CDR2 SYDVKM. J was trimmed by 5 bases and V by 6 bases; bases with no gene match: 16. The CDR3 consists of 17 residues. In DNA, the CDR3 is TGTGCCAGCAGCCCTCAGTGGGGGGACAGGGCAGGGACTGAAGCTTTCTTT. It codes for CASSPQWGDRAGTEAFF.

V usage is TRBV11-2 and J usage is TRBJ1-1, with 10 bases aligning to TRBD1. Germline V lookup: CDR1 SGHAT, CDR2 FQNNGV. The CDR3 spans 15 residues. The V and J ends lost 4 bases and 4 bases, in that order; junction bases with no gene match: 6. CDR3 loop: CASSSKTGGRTEAFF. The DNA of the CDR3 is TGTGCCAGCAGCTCTAAGACAGGGGGCCGCACTGAAGCTTTCTTT. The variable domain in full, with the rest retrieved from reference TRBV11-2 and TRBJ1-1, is EAGVAQSPRYKIIEKRQSVAFWCNPISGHATLYWYQQILGQGPKLLIQFQNNGVVDDSQLPKDRFSAERLKGVDSTLKIQPAKLEDSAVYLCASSSKTGGRTEAFFGQGTRLTVV.

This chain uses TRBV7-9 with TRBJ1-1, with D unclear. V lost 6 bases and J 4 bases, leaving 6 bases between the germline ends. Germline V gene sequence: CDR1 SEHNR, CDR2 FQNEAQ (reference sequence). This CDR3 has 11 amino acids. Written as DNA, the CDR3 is TGTGCCAGCAGTCCTTTCACTGAAGCTTTCTTT. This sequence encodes CASSPFTEAFF.

The CDR3 loop reads CASSDFLRTSGIYEQYF. The CDR3 coding sequence is TGTGCCAGCAGTGATTTCCTACGGACTAGCGGCATCTACGAGCAGTACTTC. The chain links TRBV6-1 to TRBJ2-7; 10 bases match TRBD2. CDR1 is MNHNS and CDR2 is SASEGT in the germline V gene. With V trimmed by 3 bases and J by 3 bases, 11 bases remained unmatched. This CDR3 contains 17 residues.

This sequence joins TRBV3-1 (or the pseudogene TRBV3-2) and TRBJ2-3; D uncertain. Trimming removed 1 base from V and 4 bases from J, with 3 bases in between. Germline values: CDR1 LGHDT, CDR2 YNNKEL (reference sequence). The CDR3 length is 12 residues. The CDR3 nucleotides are TGTGCCAGCAGCCAAGTGGCAGATACGCAGTATTTT. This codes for CASSQVADTQYF.

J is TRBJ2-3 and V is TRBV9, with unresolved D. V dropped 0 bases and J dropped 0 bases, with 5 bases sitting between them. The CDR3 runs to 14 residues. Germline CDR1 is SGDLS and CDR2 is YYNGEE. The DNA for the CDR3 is TGTGCCAGCAGCGTAGGGCGGAGCACAGATACGCAGTATTTT. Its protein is CASSVGRSTDTQYF. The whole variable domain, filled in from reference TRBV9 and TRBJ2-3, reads DSGVTQTPKHLITATGQRVTLRCSPRSGDLSVYWYQQSLDQGLQFLIQYYNGEERAKGNILERFSAQQFPDLHSELNLSSLELGDSALYFCASSVGRSTDTQYFGPGTRLTVL.

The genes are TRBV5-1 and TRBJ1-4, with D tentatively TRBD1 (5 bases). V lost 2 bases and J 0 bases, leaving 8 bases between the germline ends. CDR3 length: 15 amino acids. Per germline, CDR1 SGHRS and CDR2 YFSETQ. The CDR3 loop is CASSLGTATNEKLFF. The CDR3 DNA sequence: TGCGCCAGCAGCTTAGGGACGGCAACTAATGAAAAACTGTTTTTT.

CDR3 in DNA: TGTGCCAGCAGGGCCACTAGCGGGAGGCCCCACAATGAGCAGTTCTTC. This codes for CASRATSGRPHNEQFF. The chain couples TRBV28 to TRBJ2-1; 12 nucleotides align to TRBD2. Germline V gene data show CDR1 as MDHEN and CDR2 as SYDVKM. This CDR3 contains 16 residues. Trimming took 6 bases from V and 5 from J; bases not matched to a gene: 8.

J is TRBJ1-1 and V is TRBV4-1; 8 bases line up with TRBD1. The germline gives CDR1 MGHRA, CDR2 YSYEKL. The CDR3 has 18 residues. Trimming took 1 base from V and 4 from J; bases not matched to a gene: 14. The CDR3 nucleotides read TGCGCCAGCAGCCAAGGAGGCAGGGGGCCCCGTGGGGGCACTGAAGCTTTCTTT. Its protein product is CASSQGGRGPRGGTEAFF.

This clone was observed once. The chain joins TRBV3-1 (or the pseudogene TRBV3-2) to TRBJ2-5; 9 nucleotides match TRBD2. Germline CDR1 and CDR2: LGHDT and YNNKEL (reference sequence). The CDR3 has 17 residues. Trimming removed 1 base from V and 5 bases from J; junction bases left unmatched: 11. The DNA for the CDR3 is TGTGCCAGCAGCCAAGGCCGTTTGGGACTAGCAGGGGAGACCCAGTACTTC. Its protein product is CASSQGRLGLAGETQYF.

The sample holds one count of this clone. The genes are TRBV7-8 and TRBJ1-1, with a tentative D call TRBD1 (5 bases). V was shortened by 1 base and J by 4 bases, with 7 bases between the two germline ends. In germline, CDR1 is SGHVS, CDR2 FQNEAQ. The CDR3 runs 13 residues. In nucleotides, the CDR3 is TGTGCCAGCAGCTTAGGACAGCTCACTGAAGCTTTCTTT. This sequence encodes CASSLGQLTEAFF.

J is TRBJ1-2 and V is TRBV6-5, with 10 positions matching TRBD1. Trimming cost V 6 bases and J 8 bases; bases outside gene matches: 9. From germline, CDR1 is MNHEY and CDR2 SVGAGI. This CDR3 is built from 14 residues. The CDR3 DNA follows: TGTGCCAGCAGCTCCGGGACAGGGGTAATGGGCTACACCTTC. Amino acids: CASSSGTGVMGYTF.

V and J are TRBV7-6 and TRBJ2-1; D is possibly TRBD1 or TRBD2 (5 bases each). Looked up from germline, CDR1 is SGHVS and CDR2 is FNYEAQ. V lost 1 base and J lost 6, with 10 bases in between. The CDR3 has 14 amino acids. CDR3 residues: CASSLEGRGNEQFF. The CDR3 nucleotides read TGTGCCAGCAGCTTAGAGGGACGGGGCAATGAGCAGTTCTTC.